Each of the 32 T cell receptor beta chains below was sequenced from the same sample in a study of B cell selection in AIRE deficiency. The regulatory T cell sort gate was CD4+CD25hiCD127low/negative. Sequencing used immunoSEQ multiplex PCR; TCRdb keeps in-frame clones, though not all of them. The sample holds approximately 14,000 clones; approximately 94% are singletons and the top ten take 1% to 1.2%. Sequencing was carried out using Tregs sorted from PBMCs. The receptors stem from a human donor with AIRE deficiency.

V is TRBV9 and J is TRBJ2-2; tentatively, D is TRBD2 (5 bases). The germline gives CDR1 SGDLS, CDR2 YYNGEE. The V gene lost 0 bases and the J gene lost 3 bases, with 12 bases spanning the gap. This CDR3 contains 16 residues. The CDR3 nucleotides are TGTGCCAGCAGCGTAGCCGGAGGAGGATACACCGGGGAGCTGTTTTTT. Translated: CASSVAGGGYTGELFF.

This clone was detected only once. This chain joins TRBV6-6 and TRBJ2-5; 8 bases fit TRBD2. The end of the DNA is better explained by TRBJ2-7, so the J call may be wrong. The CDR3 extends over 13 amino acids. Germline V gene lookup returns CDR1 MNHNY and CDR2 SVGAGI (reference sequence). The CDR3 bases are TGTGCCATCTCGGCTAGCGGGTCCTACGAGCAGTACTTC. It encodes CAISASGSYEQYF.

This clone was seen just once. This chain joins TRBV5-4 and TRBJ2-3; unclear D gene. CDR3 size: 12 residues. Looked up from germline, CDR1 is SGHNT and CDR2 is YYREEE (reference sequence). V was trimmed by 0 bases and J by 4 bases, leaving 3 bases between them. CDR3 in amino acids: CASSLAADTQYF. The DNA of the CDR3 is TGTGCCAGCAGCTTGGCGGCAGATACGCAGTATTTT.

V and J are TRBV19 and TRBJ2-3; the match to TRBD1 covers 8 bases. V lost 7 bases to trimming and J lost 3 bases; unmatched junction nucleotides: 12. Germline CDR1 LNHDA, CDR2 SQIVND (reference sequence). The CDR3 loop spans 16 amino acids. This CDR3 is CASKTPGTGKTDTQYF. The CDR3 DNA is TGTGCCAGTAAAACCCCCGGGACAGGTAAGACAGATACGCAGTATTTT.

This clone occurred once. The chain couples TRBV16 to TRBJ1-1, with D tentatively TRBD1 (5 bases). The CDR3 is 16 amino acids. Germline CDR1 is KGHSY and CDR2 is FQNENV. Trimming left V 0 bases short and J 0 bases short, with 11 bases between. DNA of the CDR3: TGTGCCAGCAGCCAATCGTGGGGGGGACTGAACACTGAAGCTTTCTTT. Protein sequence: CASSQSWGGLNTEAFF.

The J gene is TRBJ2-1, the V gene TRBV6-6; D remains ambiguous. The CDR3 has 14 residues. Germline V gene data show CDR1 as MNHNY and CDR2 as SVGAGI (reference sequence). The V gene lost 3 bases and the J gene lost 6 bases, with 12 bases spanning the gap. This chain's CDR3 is CASSYSALVNEQFF. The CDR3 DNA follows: TGTGCCAGCAGTTATTCCGCCCTGGTCAATGAGCAGTTCTTC.

In nucleotides, the CDR3 is TGTGCCAGCAGCGGAGGACAGGCCCACCACACTGAAGCTTTCTTT. It codes for CASSGGQAHHTEAFF. The V gene is TRBV7-2, the J gene TRBJ1-1, with 7 nucleotides matching TRBD1. V lost 5 bases, J lost 3 bases, and 9 bases stayed unmatched. The CDR3 is made up of 15 amino acids. CDR1 and CDR2 (germline): SGHTA, FQGNSA. The variable domain in full, with the rest retrieved from reference TRBV7-2 and TRBJ1-1, is GAGVSQSPSNKVTEKGKDVELRCDPISGHTALYWYRQSLGQGLEFLIYFQGNSAPDKSGLPSDRFSAERTGGSVSTLTIQRTQQEDSAVYLCASSGGQAHHTEAFFGQGTRLTVV.

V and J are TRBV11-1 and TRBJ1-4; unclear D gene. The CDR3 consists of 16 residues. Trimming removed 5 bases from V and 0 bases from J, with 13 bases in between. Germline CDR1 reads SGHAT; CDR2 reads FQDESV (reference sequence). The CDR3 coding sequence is TGTGCCAGCAGCCCCCGATCACTCGCAACTAATGAAAAACTGTTTTTT. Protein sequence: CASSPRSLATNEKLFF.

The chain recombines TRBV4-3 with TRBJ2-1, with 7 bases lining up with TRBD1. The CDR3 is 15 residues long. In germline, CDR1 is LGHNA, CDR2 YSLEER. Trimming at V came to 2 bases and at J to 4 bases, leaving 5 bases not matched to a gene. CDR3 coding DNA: TGCGCCAGCAGCCAACCGGGACAGCCTTACAATGAGCAGTTCTTC. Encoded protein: CASSQPGQPYNEQFF.

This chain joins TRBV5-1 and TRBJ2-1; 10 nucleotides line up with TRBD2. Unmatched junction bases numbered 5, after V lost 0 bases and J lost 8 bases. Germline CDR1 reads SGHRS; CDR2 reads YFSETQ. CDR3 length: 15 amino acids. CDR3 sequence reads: CASSLAGTSADEQFF. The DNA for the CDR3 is TGCGCCAGCAGCTTGGCCGGGACTAGCGCGGATGAGCAGTTCTTC. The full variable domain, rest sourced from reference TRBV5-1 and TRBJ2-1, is KAGVTQTPRYLIKTRGQQVTLSCSPISGHRSVSWYQQTPGQGLQFLFEYFSETQRNKGNFPGRFSGRQFSNSRSEMNVSTLELGDSALYLCASSLAGTSADEQFFGPGTRLTVL.

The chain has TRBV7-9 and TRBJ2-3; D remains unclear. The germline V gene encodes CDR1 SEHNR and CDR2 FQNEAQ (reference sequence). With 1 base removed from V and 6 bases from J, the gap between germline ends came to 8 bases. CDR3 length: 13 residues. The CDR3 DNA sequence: TGTGCCAGCAGCTTAGTCAGGAGTGATACGCAGTATTTT. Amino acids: CASSLVRSDTQYF.

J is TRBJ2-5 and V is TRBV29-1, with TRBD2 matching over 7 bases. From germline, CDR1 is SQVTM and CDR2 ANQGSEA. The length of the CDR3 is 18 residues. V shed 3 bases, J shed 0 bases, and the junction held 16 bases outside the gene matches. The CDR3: CSVDVQIWGRAYQETQYF. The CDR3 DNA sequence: TGCAGCGTTGATGTCCAAATTTGGGGGAGGGCGTACCAAGAGACCCAGTACTTC.

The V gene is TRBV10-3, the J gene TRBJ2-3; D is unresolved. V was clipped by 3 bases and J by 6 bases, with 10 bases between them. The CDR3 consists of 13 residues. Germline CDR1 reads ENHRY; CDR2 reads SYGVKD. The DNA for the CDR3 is TGTGCCATCAGTGAACAGATTATGGATACGCAGTATTTT. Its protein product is CAISEQIMDTQYF.

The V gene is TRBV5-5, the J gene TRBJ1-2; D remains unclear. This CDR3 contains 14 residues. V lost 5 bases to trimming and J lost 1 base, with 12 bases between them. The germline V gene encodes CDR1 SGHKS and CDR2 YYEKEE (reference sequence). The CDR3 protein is CASSYPVGNYGYTF. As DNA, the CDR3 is TGTGCCAGCAGTTATCCCGTTGGTAACTATGGCTACACCTTC.

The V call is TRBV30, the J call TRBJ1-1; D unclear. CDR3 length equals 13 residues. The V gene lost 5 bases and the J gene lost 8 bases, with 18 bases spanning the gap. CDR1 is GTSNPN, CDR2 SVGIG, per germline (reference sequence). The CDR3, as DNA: TGTGCCTGGGCACGGCTGCTAGCGGGAGAAGCTTTCTTT. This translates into CAWARLLAGEAFF.

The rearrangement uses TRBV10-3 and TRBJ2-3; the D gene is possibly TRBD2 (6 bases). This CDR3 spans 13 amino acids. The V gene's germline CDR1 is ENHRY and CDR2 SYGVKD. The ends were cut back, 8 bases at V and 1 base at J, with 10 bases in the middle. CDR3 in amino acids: CAIRDLGTDTQYF. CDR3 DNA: TGTGCCATCCGGGACTTAGGCACAGATACGCAGTATTTT.

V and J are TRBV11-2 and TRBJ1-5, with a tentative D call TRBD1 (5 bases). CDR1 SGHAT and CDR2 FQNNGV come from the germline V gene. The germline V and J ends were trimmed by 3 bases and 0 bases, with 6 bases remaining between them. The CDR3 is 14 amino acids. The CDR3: CASSFDSSNQPQHF. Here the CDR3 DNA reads TGTGCCAGCAGCTTTGACAGTAGCAATCAGCCCCAGCATTTT.

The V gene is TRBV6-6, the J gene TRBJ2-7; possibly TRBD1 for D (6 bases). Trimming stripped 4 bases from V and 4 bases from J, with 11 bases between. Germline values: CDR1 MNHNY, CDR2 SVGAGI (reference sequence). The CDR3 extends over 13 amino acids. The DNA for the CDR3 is TGTGCCAGCAGTTTTCAACAGGGTTACGAGCAGTACTTC. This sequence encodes CASSFQQGYEQYF.

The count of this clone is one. CDR3 nucleotides: TGCGCCAGCAGCTTGACCACAGATACGCAGTATTTT. Translated: CASSLTTDTQYF. V gene TRBV5-1 combines with J gene TRBJ2-3; unclear D gene. The CDR3 length is 12 residues. Germline CDR1 is SGHRS and CDR2 is YFSETQ. Trimming took off 1 base at V and 2 bases at J, with 2 bases between the two ends.

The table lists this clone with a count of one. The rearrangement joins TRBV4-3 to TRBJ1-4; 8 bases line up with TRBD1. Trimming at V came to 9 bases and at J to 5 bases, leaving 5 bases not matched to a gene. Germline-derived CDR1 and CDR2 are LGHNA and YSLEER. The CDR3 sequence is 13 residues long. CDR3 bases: TGCGCCAGTGGCAGGGGGCTAAATGAAAAACTGTTTTTT. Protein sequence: CASGRGLNEKLFF.

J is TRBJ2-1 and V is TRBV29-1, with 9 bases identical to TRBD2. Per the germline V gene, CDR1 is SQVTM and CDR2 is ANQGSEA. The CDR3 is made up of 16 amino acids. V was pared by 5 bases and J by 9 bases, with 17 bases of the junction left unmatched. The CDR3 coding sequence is TGCAGCGTTCGTGGGCTGGTCCTAGCGGGATTTTTTGAGCAGTTCTTC. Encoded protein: CSVRGLVLAGFFEQFF.

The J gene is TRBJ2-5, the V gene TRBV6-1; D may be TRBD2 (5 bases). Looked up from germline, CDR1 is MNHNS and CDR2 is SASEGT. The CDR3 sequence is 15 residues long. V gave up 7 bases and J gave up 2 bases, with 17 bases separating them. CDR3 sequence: CASMGQRRRQETQYF. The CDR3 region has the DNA TGTGCCAGCATGGGTCAGCGGAGAAGACAAGAGACCCAGTACTTC.

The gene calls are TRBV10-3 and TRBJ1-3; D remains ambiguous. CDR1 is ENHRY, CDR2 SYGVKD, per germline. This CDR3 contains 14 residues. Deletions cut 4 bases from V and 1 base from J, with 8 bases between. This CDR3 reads CAISAGWSGNTIYF. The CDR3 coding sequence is TGTGCCATCAGTGCGGGATGGTCTGGAAACACCATATATTTT.

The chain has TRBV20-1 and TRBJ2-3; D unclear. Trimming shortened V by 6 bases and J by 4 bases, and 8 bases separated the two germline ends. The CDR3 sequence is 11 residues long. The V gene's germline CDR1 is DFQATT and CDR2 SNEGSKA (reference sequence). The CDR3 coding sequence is TGCAGTGCCAGTCGGTCAGATACGCAGTATTTT. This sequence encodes CSASRSDTQYF.

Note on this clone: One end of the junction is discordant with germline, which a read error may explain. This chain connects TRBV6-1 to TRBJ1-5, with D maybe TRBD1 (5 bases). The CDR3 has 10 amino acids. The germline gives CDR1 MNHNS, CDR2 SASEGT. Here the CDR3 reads CATNDRRSVF. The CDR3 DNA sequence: TGTGCCACAAATGACAGACGGTCGGTTTTT.

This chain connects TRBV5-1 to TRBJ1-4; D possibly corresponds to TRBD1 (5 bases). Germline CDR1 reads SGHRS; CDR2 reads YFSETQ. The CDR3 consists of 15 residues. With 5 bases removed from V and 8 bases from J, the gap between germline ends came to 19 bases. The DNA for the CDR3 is TGCGCCAGCAGTAGGACATCGGATGGTGGCGAAAAACTGTTTTTT. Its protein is CASSRTSDGGEKLFF.

The CDR3 sequence is CASSSLAGVKNEQFF. CDR3 in DNA: TGTGCCAGCAGTTCATTAGCGGGAGTAAAAAATGAGCAGTTCTTC. J is TRBJ2-1 and V is TRBV28, with 9 bases fitting TRBD2. Germline values: CDR1 MDHEN, CDR2 SYDVKM. The CDR3 is 15 amino acids. V lost 4 bases to trimming and J lost 7 bases; unmatched junction nucleotides: 8.

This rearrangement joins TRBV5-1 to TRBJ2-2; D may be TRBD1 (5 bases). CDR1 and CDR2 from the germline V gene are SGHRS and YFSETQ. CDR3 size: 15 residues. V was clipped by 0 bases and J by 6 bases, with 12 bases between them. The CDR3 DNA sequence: TGCGCCAGCAGCTTGGTTGGGGCGGTGGCCGGGGAGCTGTTTTTT. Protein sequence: CASSLVGAVAGELFF.

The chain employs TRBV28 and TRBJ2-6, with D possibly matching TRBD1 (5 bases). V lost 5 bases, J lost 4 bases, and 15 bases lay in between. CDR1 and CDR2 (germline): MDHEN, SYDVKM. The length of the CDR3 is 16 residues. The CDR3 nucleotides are TGTGCCAGCAGTCCAGACAGAGCCTGGGGGGCCAACGTCCTGACTTTC. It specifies CASSPDRAWGANVLTF.

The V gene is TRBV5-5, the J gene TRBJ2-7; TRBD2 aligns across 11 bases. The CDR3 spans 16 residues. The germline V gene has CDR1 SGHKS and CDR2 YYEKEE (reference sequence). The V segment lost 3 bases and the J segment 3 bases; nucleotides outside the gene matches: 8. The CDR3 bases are TGTGCCAGCAGCTCGCGATGGCTAGCGGGAGGCTACGAGCAGTACTTC. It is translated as CASSSRWLAGGYEQYF.

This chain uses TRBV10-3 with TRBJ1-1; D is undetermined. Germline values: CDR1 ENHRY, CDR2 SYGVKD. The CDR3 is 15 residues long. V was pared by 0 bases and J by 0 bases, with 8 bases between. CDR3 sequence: CAISESGSLNTEAFF. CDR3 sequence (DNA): TGTGCCATCAGTGAGTCCGGCAGCCTGAACACTGAAGCTTTCTTT.

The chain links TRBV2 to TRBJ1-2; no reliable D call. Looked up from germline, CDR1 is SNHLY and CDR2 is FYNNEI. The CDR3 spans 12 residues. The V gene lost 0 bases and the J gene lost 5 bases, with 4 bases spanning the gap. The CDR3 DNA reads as TGTGCCAGCAGTGAAGCCAAATATGGCTACACCTTC. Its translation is CASSEAKYGYTF.